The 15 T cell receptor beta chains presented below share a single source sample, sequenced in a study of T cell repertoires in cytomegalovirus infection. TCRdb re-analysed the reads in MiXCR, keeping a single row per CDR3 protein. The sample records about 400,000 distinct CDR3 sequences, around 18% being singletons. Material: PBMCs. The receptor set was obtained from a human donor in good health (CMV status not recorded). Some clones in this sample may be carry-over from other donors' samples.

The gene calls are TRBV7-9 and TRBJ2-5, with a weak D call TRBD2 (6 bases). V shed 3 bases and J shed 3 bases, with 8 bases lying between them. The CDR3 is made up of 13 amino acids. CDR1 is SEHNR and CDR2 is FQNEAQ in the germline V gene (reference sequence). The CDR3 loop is CASSFLAEETQYF. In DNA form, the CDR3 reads TGTGCCAGCAGCTTTTTAGCGGAAGAGACCCAGTACTTC.

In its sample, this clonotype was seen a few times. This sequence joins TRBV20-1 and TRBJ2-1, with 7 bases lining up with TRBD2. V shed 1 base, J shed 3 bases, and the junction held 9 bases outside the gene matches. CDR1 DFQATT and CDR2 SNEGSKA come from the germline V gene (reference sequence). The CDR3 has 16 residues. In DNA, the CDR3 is TGCAGTGCTAGAGGTTCCCCCACTAGCGTCTACAATGAGCAGTTCTTC. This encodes CSARGSPTSVYNEQFF.

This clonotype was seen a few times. Here the CDR3 DNA reads TGTGCCAGCAGCCGTAGACAGGACTCTGGAAACACCATATATTTT. This translates into CASSRRQDSGNTIYF. The chain recombines TRBV12-3 or TRBV12-4 with TRBJ1-3; D is possibly TRBD1 (6 bases). The CDR3 sequence is 15 residues long. Trimming cost V 6 bases and J 0 bases, with 12 bases left between them.

The CDR3 here is CASSSQPRGEVGAFF. CDR3 in DNA: TGTGCCAGCAGCTCACAACCAAGGGGGGAGGTGGGAGCTTTCTTT. This chain links TRBV7-2 with TRBJ1-1; perhaps TRBD1 as D (6 bases). CDR3 length equals 15 residues. Trimming left V 4 bases short and J 10 bases short, with 22 bases between. CDR1 is SGHTA, CDR2 FQGNSA, per germline.

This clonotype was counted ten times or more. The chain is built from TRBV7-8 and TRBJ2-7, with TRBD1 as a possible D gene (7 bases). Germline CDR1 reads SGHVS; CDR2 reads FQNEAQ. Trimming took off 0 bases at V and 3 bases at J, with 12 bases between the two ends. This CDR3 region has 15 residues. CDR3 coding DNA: TGTGCCAGCAGCTTAGCGGAGGGGGCTGTCTACGAGCAGTACTTC. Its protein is CASSLAEGAVYEQYF.

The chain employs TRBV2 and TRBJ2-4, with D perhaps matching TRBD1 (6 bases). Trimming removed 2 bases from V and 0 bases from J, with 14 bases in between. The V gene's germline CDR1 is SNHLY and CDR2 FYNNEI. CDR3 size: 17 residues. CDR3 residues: CASSELGAAIAKNIQYF. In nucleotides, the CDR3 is TGTGCCAGCAGTGAATTGGGGGCGGCGATAGCCAAAAACATTCAGTACTTC.

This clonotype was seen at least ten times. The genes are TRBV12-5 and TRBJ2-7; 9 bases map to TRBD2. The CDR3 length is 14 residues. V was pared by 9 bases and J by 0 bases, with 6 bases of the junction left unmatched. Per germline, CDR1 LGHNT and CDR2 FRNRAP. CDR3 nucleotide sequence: TGTGCTAGCGCCCGACTAGCGGCCTCCTACGAGCAGTACTTC. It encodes CASARLAASYEQYF. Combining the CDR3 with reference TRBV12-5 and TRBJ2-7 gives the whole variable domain DARVTQTPRHKVTEMGQEVTMRCQPILGHNTVFWYRQTMMQGLELLAYFRNRAPLDDSGMPKDRFSAEMPDATLATLKIQPSEPRDSAVYFCASARLAASYEQYFGPGTRLTVT.

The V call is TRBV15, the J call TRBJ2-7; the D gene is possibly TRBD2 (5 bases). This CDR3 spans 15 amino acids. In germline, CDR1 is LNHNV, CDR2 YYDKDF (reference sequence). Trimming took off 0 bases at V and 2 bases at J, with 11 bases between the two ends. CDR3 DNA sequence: TGTGCCACCAGCAGAGATGGCGGAGGCACCTACGAGCAGTACTTC. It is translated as CATSRDGGGTYEQYF.

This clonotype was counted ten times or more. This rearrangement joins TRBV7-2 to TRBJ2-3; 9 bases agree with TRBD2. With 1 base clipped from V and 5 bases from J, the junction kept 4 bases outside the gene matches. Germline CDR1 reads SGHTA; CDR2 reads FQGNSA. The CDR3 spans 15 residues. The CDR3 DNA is TGTGCCAGCAGCTTAGGCGGGGGGGCGGTAGATACGCAGTATTTT. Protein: CASSLGGGAVDTQYF.

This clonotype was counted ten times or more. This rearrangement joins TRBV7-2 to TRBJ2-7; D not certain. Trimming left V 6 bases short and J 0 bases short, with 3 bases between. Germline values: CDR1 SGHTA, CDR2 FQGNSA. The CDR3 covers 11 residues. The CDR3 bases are TGTGCCAGCAGGCTCTCCTACGAGCAGTACTTC. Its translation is CASRLSYEQYF. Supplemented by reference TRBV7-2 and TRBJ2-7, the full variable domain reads GAGVSQSPSNKVTEKGKDVELRCDPISGHTALYWYRQSLGQGLEFLIYFQGNSAPDKSGLPSDRFSAERTGGSVSTLTIQRTQQEDSAVYLCASRLSYEQYFGPGTRLTVT.

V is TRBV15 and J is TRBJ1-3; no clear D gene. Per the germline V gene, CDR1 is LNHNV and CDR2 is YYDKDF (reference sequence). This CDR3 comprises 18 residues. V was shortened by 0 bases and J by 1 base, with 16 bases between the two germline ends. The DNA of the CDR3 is TGTGCCACCAGCAGAGATCTGGTCCCGCGGAGGTCTGGAAACACCATATATTTT. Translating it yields CATSRDLVPRRSGNTIYF. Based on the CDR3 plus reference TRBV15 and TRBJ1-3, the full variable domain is DAMVIQNPRYQVTQFGKPVTLSCSQTLNHNVMYWYQQKSSQAPKLLFHYYDKDFNNEADTPDNFQSRRPNTSFCFLDIRSPGLGDTAMYLCATSRDLVPRRSGNTIYFGEGSWLTVV.

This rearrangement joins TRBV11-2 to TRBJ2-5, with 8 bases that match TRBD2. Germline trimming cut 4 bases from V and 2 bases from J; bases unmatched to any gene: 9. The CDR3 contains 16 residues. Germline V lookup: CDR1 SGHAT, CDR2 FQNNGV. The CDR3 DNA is TGTGCCAGCAGCTCTTGGCGGGGGGTTACACAAGAGACCCAGTACTTC. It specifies CASSSWRGVTQETQYF.

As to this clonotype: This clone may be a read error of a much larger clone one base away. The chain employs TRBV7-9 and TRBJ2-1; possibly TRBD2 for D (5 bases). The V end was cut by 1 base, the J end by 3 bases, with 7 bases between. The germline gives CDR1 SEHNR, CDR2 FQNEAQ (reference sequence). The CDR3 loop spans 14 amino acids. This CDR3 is CASSLGAGYNEQFF. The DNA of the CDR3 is TGTGCCAGCAGCTTAGGGGCGGGCTACAATGAGCAGTTCTTC.

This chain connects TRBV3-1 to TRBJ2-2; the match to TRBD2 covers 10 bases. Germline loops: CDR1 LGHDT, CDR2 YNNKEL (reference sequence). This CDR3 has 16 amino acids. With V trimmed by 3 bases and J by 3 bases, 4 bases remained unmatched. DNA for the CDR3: TGTGCCAGCAGCCAGGGGACTAGCGTAGACACCGGGGAGCTGTTTTTT. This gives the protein CASSQGTSVDTGELFF.

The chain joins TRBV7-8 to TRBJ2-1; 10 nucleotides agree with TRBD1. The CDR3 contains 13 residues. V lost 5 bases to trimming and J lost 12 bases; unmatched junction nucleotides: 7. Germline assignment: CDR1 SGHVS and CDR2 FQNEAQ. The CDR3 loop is CASSLQGQGGQFF. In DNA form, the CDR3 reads TGTGCCAGCAGCCTCCAAGGACAGGGGGGGCAGTTCTTC.